This T cell receptor (beta chain) was recovered during a study of blood T cell repertoires in COVID-19. Across the whole study: Specimens from acute and convalescent COVID-19 originated in the United States, Italy and Spain. From T cells, B-cell-depleted T cells, or PBMCs came the material, which was cDNA or gDNA.

The V and J ends lost 0 bases and 7 bases, in that order; junction bases with no gene match: 11. The length of the CDR3 is 17 residues. CDR1 is SGHDN, CDR2 FVKESK, per germline. Per the authors' pipeline: Amplification of reference gene primers provided the estimated nucleated cell counts. Method: immunoSEQ multiplex PCR; TCRdb's copy keeps in-frame clones and lacks some. V and J calls plus clone size are reproduced from that table; the DNA served to infer D and trimming. This sample has 120,000 or so clones, with about 70% found just once. The TCR was taken from a woman in her 70s with acute or convalescent COVID-19. This chain links TRBV14 with TRBJ1-5; TRBD1 agrees at 8 bases. Sequencing was performed on peripheral blood. The CDR3 is CASSQEGWTGWEQPQHF. CDR3 nucleotide sequence: TGTGCCAGCAGCCAAGAAGGGTGGACAGGGTGGGAACAGCCCCAGCATTTT. The full variable domain, with the rest looked up from reference TRBV14 and TRBJ1-5, is EAGVTQFPSHSVIEKGQTVTLRCDPISGHDNLYWYRRVMGKEIKFLLHFVKESKQDESGMPNNRFLAERTGGTYSTLKVQPAELEDSGVYFCASSQEGWTGWEQPQHFGDGTRLSIL.